What follows are 14 T cell receptor beta chains derived from one specimen sequenced in a study of shared clonotypes between healthy human individuals. The repertoire was sequenced with immunoSEQ multiplex PCR; TCRdb's copy has only in-frame clones and lacks some. The table shows roughly 2 million clones, with about 94% occurring only once. CD45RO-negative, CCR7-positively selected cells formed the naive CD8 fraction, excluding terminally differentiated effector memory CD45RA+ cells. The specimen was naive CD8+ T cells sorted from blood. Receptors were obtained from a young man in good health.

The chain recombines TRBV27 with TRBJ2-5; maybe TRBD2 (6 bases). CDR3 length equals 14 residues. CDR1 and CDR2 (germline): MNHEY, SMNVEV (reference sequence). The V and J ends lost 4 bases and 5 bases respectively, with 14 bases between them. The CDR3 DNA reads TGTGCCAGCAGTTCATTACCGGCGGGGGAGACCCAGTACTTC. Encoded protein: CASSSLPAGETQYF.

This clone was seen only once. The chain links TRBV4-1 to TRBJ2-7; the D gene could be TRBD1 or TRBD2 (6 bases each). Germline CDR1 and CDR2: MGHRA and YSYEKL. This CDR3 has 13 residues. V lost 4 bases, J lost 5 bases, and 12 bases lay in between. The CDR3 region is CASSPEGGHEQYF. The CDR3 region has the DNA TGCGCCAGCAGCCCGGAGGGGGGCCACGAGCAGTACTTC.

This clone was detected once. The genes are TRBV13 and TRBJ2-7; tentative D call: TRBD2 (6 bases). V was cut by 6 bases and J by 6 bases, with 12 bases left in between. Germline V gives CDR1 PRHDT, CDR2 FYEKMQ (reference sequence). This CDR3 comprises 12 residues. CDR3 residues: CASSAGRGEQYF. The DNA for the CDR3 is TGTGCCAGCAGTGCAGGGCGGGGCGAGCAGTACTTC.

The chain carries TRBV7-2 and TRBJ2-2; maybe TRBD1 (6 bases). The germline V gene has CDR1 SGHTA and CDR2 FQGNSA. V was trimmed by 4 bases and J by 4 bases, leaving 19 bases between them. This CDR3 contains 17 residues. Here the CDR3 reads CASSSTSYRASTGELFF. The CDR3 DNA reads as TGTGCCAGCAGCTCCACATCTTACAGGGCGAGCACCGGGGAGCTGTTTTTT.

The chain combines TRBV2 with TRBJ2-3; D is tentatively TRBD1 or TRBD2 (6 bases each). This CDR3 spans 14 amino acids. V was shortened by 6 bases and J by 4 bases, with 14 bases between the two germline ends. CDR1 and CDR2 from the germline V gene are SNHLY and FYNNEI. CDR3 loop: CASRGGQRADTQYF. The CDR3 DNA is TGTGCCAGCAGGGGAGGACAGCGCGCAGATACGCAGTATTTT.

The chain joins TRBV16 to TRBJ2-7, with 7 positions matching TRBD1. CDR1 and CDR2 (germline): KGHSY, FQNENV. The V and J ends lost 6 bases and 5 bases, in that order; junction bases with no gene match: 13. The CDR3 is 15 amino acids. The CDR3 sequence is CASSRYQGQVHEQYF. The CDR3 DNA follows: TGTGCCAGCAGTCGATATCAAGGACAGGTCCACGAGCAGTACTTC.

The J gene is TRBJ2-1, the V gene TRBV10-1; 12 bases are shared with TRBD2. With 3 bases clipped from V and 2 bases from J, the junction kept 2 bases outside the gene matches. Germline V gene sequence: CDR1 WNHNN, CDR2 SYGVQD (reference sequence). The CDR3 spans 16 residues. CDR3 residues: CASSDLAGGTYNEQFF. The CDR3 nucleotides are TGCGCCAGCAGTGACCTAGCGGGAGGGACCTACAATGAGCAGTTCTTC.

The genes are TRBV2 and TRBJ2-5, with 9 bases identical to TRBD2. The CDR3 is 16 amino acids. Germline V lookup: CDR1 SNHLY, CDR2 FYNNEI. V shed 2 bases, J shed 1 base, and the junction held 5 bases outside the gene matches. The DNA of the CDR3 is TGTGCCAGCAGTGAAACCCAGCGGGAGGTCCAAGAGACCCAGTACTTC. This encodes CASSETQREVQETQYF.

This chain joins TRBV7-9 and TRBJ2-5; D uncertain. The V end was cut by 4 bases, the J end by 5 bases, with 14 bases between. CDR3 length: 14 amino acids. CDR1 is SEHNR, CDR2 FQNEAQ, per germline (reference sequence). In nucleotides, the CDR3 is TGTGCCAGCAGCTCCGGTGAGGTCTCGGAGACCCAGTACTTC. Residues: CASSSGEVSETQYF.

This chain links TRBV30 with TRBJ2-7; 10 bases map to TRBD1. Germline CDR1 GTSNPN, CDR2 SVGIG (reference sequence). V lost 3 bases to trimming and J lost 3 bases; unmatched junction nucleotides: 2. This CDR3 contains 13 residues. CDR3 region: CAWRTGGLYEQYF. DNA of the CDR3: TGTGCCTGGAGGACAGGGGGCCTCTACGAGCAGTACTTC.

This chain joins TRBV7-3 and TRBJ2-7; unclear D gene. This CDR3 spans 15 amino acids. V lost 1 base, J lost 4 bases, and 14 bases lay in between. Per germline, CDR1 SGHTA and CDR2 FQGTGA. The CDR3: CASSLRPGLTYEQYF. CDR3 nucleotide sequence: TGTGCCAGCAGCTTAAGGCCAGGTTTAACGTACGAGCAGTACTTC.

The gene calls are TRBV28 and TRBJ2-7; TRBD1 agrees at 11 bases. The DNA end favors TRBJ2-1, so the J call may be wrong. CDR1 and CDR2 (germline): MDHEN, SYDVKM. The CDR3 spans 15 residues. The CDR3 reads CASSLGTGGTGEQFF. CDR3 DNA: TGTGCCAGCAGTTTAGGGACAGGGGGGACGGGGGAGCAGTTCTTC.

The V call is TRBV2, the J call TRBJ1-2; 7 positions agree with TRBD1. This CDR3 comprises 14 residues. Trimming took 7 bases from V and 4 from J; bases not matched to a gene: 9. Per the germline V gene, CDR1 is SNHLY and CDR2 is FYNNEI. As DNA, the CDR3 is TGTGCCAGCATTTCCCGACAGGGAGGCTATGGCTACACCTTC. Amino acids: CASISRQGGYGYTF.

V gene TRBV28 combines with J gene TRBJ2-5, with 15 bases that match TRBD2. The V gene's germline CDR1 is MDHEN and CDR2 SYDVKM. Germline trimming cut 7 bases from V and 2 bases from J; bases unmatched to any gene: 5. This CDR3 is 16 amino acids long. CDR3 sequence reads: CASTPGTSGGQETQYF. The CDR3, as DNA: TGTGCCAGCACCCCCGGGACTAGCGGGGGGCAAGAGACCCAGTACTTC.